The 9 T cell receptor beta chains below all came from one sample that was sequenced in a study of cytomegalovirus exposure and HLA in healthy donors. Primers: 60 Vbeta forward and 13 Jbeta reverse. Data came from immunoSEQ multiplex PCR; TCRdb stores just in-frame clones and leaves some out. Here the sample spans 75,000 to 80,000 clones, 78% being singletons. The material sequenced was PBMCs. These receptors originate from a man aged 35-49 years in good health and CMV-seronegative.

This chain uses TRBV21-1 with TRBJ2-5; TRBD2 is the table's D call, not checked against the DNA. TRBV21-1 is a pseudogene locus. The CDR3 runs 20 residues. As DNA, the CDR3 is TGTGCCAGCAGCAAAGGAAAGGCGGGTACGTCGGGGGGGGTAGTGGAGACCCAGTACTTC. It encodes CASSKGKAGTSGGVVETQYF.

The V call is TRBV7-3, the J call TRBJ2-5, with D possibly being TRBD1 (5 bases). The J call could be wrong; TRBJ2-7 is a better fit for the DNA end. Germline values: CDR1 SGHTA, CDR2 FQGTGA. The CDR3 totals 14 residues. The CDR3 loop reads CASSPSAGNYEQYF. The CDR3 bases are TGTGCCAGCAGCCCCTCGGCAGGGAACTACGAGCAGTACTTC.

The V and J genes are TRBV28 and TRBJ2-7; 10 nucleotides agree with TRBD1. This CDR3 comprises 14 residues. V lost 5 bases to trimming and J lost 4 bases; unmatched junction nucleotides: 5. Germline CDR1 is MDHEN and CDR2 is SYDVKM. In DNA, the CDR3 is TGTGCCAGCAGTACGACAGGGGGCTCGTACGAGCAGTACTTC. Protein sequence: CASSTTGGSYEQYF. Variable domain in full (rest from reference TRBV28 and TRBJ2-7): DVKVTQSSRYLVKRTGEKVFLECVQDMDHENMFWYRQDPGLGLRLIYFSYDVKMKEKGDIPEGYSVSREKKERFSLILESASTNQTSMYLCASSTTGGSYEQYFGPGTRLTVT.

The V gene is TRBV9, the J gene TRBJ2-1; 9 positions match TRBD2. J lost 7 bases, V lost 3 bases, and 11 bases had no gene match. The CDR3 length is 16 residues. In germline, CDR1 is SGDLS, CDR2 YYNGEE. The CDR3 nucleotides read TGTGCCAGCAGCGCCTCATATAGCGGGAGTCTTAATGAGCAGTTCTTC. This codes for CASSASYSGSLNEQFF.

The chain couples TRBV10-3 to TRBJ1-5; TRBD1 matches 8 bases. Germline V gives CDR1 ENHRY, CDR2 SYGVKD. V was pared by 6 bases and J by 0 bases, with 1 base of the junction left unmatched. The CDR3 loop spans 14 amino acids. CDR3 amino acids: CAISGQGSNQPQHF. The CDR3 nucleotides read TGTGCCATCAGCGGACAGGGTAGCAATCAGCCCCAGCATTTT.

J is TRBJ1-4 and V is TRBV14, with 9 bases lining up with TRBD1. CDR1 and CDR2 from the germline V gene are SGHDN and FVKESK. J was trimmed by 3 bases and V by 4 bases; bases with no gene match: 3. CDR3 length: 15 residues. The CDR3 DNA reads as TGTGCCAGCAGCCCCCGGACAGGGGCTAATGAAAAACTGTTTTTT. Translating it yields CASSPRTGANEKLFF.

V and J are TRBV18 and TRBJ2-5, with 10 bases fitting TRBD2. The J segment lost 11 bases and the V segment lost 4 bases, leaving 19 bases of the junction unmatched. The CDR3 extends over 17 amino acids. Looked up from germline, CDR1 is KGHSH and CDR2 is LQKENI. The CDR3 is CASSRRASQREGYEQYF. CDR3 DNA: TGTGCCAGCTCACGACGAGCCTCCCAGCGGGAGGGCTATGAGCAGTACTTC.

The chain is built from TRBV28 and TRBJ2-5, with TRBD1 matching 7 bases. The germline CDR1 and CDR2 sequences are MDHEN and SYDVKM. This CDR3 has 14 residues. The trim removed 7 bases at V and 2 bases at J, leaving 7 bases unmatched. Here the CDR3 reads CASTPLTGQETQYF. The CDR3 coding sequence is TGTGCCAGCACCCCGCTGACAGGGCAAGAGACCCAGTACTTC.

This clone has a single count. The chain is built from TRBV19 and TRBJ2-7; 9 bases fit TRBD2. Germline assignment: CDR1 LNHDA and CDR2 SQIVND (reference sequence). The ends lost 5 bases at V and 3 bases at J; junction bases unmatched: 5. This CDR3 region has 14 residues. CDR3 nucleotide sequence: TGTGCCAGTAGTTCTAGCGGGGAAGTCTACGAGCAGTACTTC. Its translation is CASSSSGEVYEQYF.